The present T cell receptor beta chain was sequenced within a study of preoperative IRX-2 immunotherapy in early breast cancer. CDR1 is GTSNPN, CDR2 SVGIG, per germline (reference sequence). The CDR3 length is 14 residues. V dropped 5 bases and J dropped 0 bases, with 11 bases sitting between them. This clone was observed a single time. Method: immunoSEQ multiplex PCR; TCRdb's copy keeps in-frame clones and lacks some. The sample records about 42,000 clones, around 77% being singletons. Treatment indicated: preoperative locoregional IRX-2 cytokine immunotherapy. This phase Ib study tested locoregional IRX-2 cytokine immunotherapy given before surgery.

The sample here was tumor tissue, taken after IRX-2 immunotherapy. The V and J genes are TRBV30 and TRBJ1-5; no definite D call. The receptor was isolated from a human donor with breast cancer. The CDR3 loop reads CAWWLSTSNQPQHF. The CDR3 coding sequence is TGTGCCTGGTGGCTCTCTACTAGCAATCAGCCCCAGCATTTT.